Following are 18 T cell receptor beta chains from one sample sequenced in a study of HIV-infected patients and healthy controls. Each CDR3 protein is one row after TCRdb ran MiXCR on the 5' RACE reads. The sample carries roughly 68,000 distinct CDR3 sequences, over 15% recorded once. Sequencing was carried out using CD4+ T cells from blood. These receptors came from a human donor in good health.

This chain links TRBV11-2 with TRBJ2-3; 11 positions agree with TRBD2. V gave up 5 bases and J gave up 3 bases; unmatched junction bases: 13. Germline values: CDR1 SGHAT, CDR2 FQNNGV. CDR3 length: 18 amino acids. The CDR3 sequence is CASSPRGTSGRWTDTQYF. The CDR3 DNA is TGTGCCAGCAGCCCACGTGGGACTAGCGGAAGATGGACAGATACGCAGTATTTT.

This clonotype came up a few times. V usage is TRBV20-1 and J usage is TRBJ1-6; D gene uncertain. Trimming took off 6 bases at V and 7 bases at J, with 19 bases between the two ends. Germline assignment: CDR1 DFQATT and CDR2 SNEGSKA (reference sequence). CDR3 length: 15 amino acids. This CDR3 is CSASEGGRGNSPLHF. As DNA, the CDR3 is TGCAGTGCCTCGGAGGGCGGGCGTGGGAATTCACCCCTCCACTTT.

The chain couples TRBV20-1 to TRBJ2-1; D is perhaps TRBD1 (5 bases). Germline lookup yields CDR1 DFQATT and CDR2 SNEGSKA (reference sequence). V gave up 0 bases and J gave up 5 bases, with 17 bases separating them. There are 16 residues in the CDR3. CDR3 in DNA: TGCAGTGCTAGAGATCGAAGTGGGCAGGGCCACAATGAGCAGTTCTTC. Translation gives CSARDRSGQGHNEQFF.

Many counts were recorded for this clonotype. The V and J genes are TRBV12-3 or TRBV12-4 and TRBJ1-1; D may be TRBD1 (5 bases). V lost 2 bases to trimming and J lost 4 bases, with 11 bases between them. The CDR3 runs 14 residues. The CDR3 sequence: CASSLKGGTTEAFF. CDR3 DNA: TGTGCCAGCAGTTTAAAGGGTGGGACCACTGAAGCTTTCTTT.

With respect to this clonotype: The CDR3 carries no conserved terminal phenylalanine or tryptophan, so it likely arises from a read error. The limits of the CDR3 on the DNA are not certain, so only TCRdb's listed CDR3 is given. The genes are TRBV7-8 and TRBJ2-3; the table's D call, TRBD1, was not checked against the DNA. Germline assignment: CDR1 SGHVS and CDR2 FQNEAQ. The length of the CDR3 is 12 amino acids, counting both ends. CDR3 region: CASSLLGVELLV.

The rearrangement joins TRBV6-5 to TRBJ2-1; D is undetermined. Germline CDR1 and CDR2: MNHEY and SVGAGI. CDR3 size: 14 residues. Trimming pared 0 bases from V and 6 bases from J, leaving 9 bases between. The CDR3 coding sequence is TGTGCCAGCAGTTACTCGATATCCCCCAATGAGCAGTTCTTC. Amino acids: CASSYSISPNEQFF.

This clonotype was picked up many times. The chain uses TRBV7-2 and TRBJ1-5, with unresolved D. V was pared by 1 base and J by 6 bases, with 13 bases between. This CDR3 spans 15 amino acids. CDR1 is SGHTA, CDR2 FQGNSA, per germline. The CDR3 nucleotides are TGTGCCAGCAGCTTAGAACCTGGGTTTGTTCAGCCCCAGCATTTT. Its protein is CASSLEPGFVQPQHF.

CDR3 in DNA: TGTGCCAGCAGCCGAACCCGGGTCGAAAAGAACACTGAAGCTTTCTTT. It yields the protein CASSRTRVEKNTEAFF. The chain carries TRBV14 and TRBJ1-1; D remains unclear. The germline V gene encodes CDR1 SGHDN and CDR2 FVKESK. The CDR3 extends over 16 amino acids. The ends were cut back, 4 bases at V and 1 base at J, with 16 bases in the middle.

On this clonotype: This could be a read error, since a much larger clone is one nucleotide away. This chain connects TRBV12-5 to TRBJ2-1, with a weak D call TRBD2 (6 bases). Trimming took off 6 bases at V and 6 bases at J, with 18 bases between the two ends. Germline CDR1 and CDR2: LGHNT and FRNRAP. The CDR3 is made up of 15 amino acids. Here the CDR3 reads CASGPPGLGSNEQFF. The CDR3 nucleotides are TGTGCTAGTGGCCCACCGGGACTCGGCTCCAATGAGCAGTTCTTC.

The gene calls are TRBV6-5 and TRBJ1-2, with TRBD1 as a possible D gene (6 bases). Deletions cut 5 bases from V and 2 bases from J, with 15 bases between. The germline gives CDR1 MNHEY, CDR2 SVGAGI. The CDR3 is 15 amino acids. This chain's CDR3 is CASSITRGGNYGYTF. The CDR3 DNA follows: TGTGCCAGCAGTATAACCCGAGGGGGGAACTATGGCTACACCTTC.

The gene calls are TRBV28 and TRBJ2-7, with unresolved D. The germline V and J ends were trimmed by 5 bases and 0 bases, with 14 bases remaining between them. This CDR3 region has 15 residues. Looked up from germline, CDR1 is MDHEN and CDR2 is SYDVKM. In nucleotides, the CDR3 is TGTGCCAGCAGTCCCGACACGGCCAGCTCCTACGAGCAGTACTTC. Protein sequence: CASSPDTASSYEQYF. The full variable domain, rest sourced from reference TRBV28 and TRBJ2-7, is DVKVTQSSRYLVKRTGEKVFLECVQDMDHENMFWYRQDPGLGLRLIYFSYDVKMKEKGDIPEGYSVSREKKERFSLILESASTNQTSMYLCASSPDTASSYEQYFGPGTRLTVT.

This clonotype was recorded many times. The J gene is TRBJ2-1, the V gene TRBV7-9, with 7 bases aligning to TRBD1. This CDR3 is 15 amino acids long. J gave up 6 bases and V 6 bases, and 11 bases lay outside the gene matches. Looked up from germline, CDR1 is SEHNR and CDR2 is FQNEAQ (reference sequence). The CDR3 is CASSLDRSSLNEQFF. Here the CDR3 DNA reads TGTGCCAGCAGTCTGGACAGGTCCTCCCTCAATGAGCAGTTCTTC.

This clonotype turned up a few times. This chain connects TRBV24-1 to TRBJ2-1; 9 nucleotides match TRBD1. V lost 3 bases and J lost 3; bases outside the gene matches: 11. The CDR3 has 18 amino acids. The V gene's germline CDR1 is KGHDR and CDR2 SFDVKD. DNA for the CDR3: TGTGCCACCAGTGATAGCCAGAAGCGGGACAGGGTCTACAATGAGCAGTTCTTC. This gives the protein CATSDSQKRDRVYNEQFF.

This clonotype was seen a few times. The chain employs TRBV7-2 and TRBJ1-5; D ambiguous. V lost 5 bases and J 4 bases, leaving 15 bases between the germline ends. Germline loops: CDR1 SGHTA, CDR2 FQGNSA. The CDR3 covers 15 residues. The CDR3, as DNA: TGTGCCAGCAGCCCCCAGGCCGGTCTTAATCAGCCCCAGCATTTT. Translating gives CASSPQAGLNQPQHF.

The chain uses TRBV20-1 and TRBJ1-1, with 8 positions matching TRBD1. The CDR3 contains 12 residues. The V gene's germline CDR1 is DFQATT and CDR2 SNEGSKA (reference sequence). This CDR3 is CSGQGSNTEAFF. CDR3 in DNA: TGCAGCGGACAGGGCTCCAACACTGAAGCTTTCTTT.

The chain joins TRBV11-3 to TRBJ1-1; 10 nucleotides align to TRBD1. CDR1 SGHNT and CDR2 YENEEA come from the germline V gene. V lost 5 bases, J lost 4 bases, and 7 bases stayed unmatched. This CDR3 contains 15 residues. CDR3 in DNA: TGTGCCAGCAGCGCACGACAGGGGGCCGTCACTGAAGCTTTCTTT. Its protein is CASSARQGAVTEAFF.

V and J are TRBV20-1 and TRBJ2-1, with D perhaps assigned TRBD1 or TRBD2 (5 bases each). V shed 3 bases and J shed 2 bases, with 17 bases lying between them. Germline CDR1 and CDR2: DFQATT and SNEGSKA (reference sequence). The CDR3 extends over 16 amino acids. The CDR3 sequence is CSARGSEGNTYNEQFF. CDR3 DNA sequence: TGCAGTGCTAGGGGGTCCGAGGGGAACACCTACAATGAGCAGTTCTTC.

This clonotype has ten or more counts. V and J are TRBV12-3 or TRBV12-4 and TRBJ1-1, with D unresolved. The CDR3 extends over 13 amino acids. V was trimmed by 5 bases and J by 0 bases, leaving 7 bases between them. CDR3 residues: CASSLGMNTEAFF. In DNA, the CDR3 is TGTGCCAGCAGTCTGGGGATGAACACTGAAGCTTTCTTT.